This T cell receptor beta chain was recovered during a study of CD8+ T cells in alopecia areata. Study summary: Graft recipients were approximately 6-11-week-old female C3H/HeJ mice, and donor skin originated from approximately 6-13-month-old C3H/HeJ mice with spontaneous alopecia.

This clone appeared a few times. Gene names refer to mouse genes. Read sequence stops 4 residues before the CDR3 end, and the germline J gene provides the missing end. Sorting of pooled cutaneous lymph node cells was based on CD4, CD8alpha, NKG2D, NKG2ACE and other markers. Sequencing templates came from extracted RNA that was reverse transcribed into cDNA. Sequencing was performed with immunoSEQ multiplex PCR; in TCRdb, only in-frame clones are kept and a portion is missing. The sample shows over 250,000 clones, none of them appearing just once. The CDR3 runs 15 residues. Germline V gene data show CDR1 as LGHNA and CDR2 as YNLKQL (reference sequence). J was trimmed by 0 bases and V by 4 bases; bases with no gene match: 6.

This receptor was taken from a C3H/HeJ mouse with alopecia areata. As its MHC haplotype, the strain has H2-k. The specimen sequenced was CD4+ T cells sorted from a lymph node. This sequence joins TRBV5 and TRBJ2-7, with 7 bases that match TRBD2. CDR3 sequence: CASSPDWESSYEQYF. Partial CDR3 DNA: TGTGCCAGCAGCCCCGACTGGGAGAGCTCCTAT.